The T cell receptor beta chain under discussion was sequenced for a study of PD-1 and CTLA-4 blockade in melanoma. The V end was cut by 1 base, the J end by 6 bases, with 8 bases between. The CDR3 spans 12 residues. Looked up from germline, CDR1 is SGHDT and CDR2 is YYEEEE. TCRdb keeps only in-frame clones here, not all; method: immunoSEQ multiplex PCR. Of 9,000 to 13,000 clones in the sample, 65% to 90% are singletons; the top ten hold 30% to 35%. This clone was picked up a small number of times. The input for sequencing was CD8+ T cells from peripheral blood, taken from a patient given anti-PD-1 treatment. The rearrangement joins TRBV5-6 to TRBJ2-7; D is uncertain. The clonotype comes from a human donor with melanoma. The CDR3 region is CASSLIASEQYF. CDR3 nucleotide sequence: TGTGCCAGCAGCTTGATAGCATCCGAGCAGTACTTC. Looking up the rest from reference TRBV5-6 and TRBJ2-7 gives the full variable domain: DAGVTQSPTHLIKTRGQQVTLRCSPKSGHDTVSWYQQALGQGPQFIFQYYEEEERQRGNFPDRFSGHQFPNYSSELNVNALLLGDSALYLCASSLIASEQYFGPGTRLTVT.